A selection of T cell receptor beta chains follows, all from one sample in a study of cytomegalovirus exposure and HLA in healthy donors. Generated by immunoSEQ multiplex PCR, the TCRdb table keeps only in-frame clones and is missing some. Of 100,000 to 150,000 clones in the sample, 70% to 80% are singletons; the top ten hold roughly 9.3%. The specimen was PBMCs. These receptors were collected from a woman aged 50 to 60 in good health and CMV-seropositive. The CDR3 runs from the conserved cysteine through the conserved F or W. The D gene is left open where the match is weak. The listing skips clone size in some rows; elsewhere it reads once, few, many or a size class.

D	V	J	size	DNA	CDR3
-	TRBV4-2	TRBJ1-1	-	TGTGCCAGCAGCCAAGGGGAGAGGGCCAACACTTTCTTT	CASSQGERANTFF
-	TRBV19	TRBJ1-6	-	TGTGCCAGTACTACGGACAGCATGGATAATTCACCCCTCCACTTT	CASTTDSMDNSPLHF
-	TRBV27	TRBJ2-5	-	TGTGCCAGCAGTCAACTCCAAGACCCGGGGGAGACCCAGTACTTC	CASSQLQDPGETQYF
TRBD2	TRBV30	TRBJ2-7	-	TGTGCCTGGACCCCTTTGGAAGCGGGGGGCCCCTACGAGCAGTACTTC	CAWTPLEAGGPYEQYF
-	TRBV27	TRBJ2-7	-	TGTGCCAGCAGTAGGACCGGGACATTCTACGAGCAGTACTTC	CASSRTGTFYEQYF
TRBD1	TRBV29-1	TRBJ1-2	-	TGCAGCGTTGGCGGACAGGGGAAATATGGCTACACCTTC	CSVGGQGKYGYTF
TRBD2	TRBV15	TRBJ2-1	-	TGTGCCACCAGCAGAGTAGCGGGATCTTACAATGAGCAGTTCTTC	CATSRVAGSYNEQFF
TRBD2	TRBV7-2	TRBJ2-7	-	TGTGCCAGCAGCTTAGTATCTAGCGGGGGCAACTACGAGCAGTACTTC	CASSLVSSGGNYEQYF
TRBD2	TRBV5-6	TRBJ2-7	-	TGTGCCAGCAGCCAACCGGGACTAGCGGCCTACGAGCAGTACTTC	CASSQPGLAAYEQYF
TRBD1	TRBV9	TRBJ1-1	-	TGTGCCAGCAGCGCCTGGACAGGGAGTGGCACTGAAGCTTTCTTT	CASSAWTGSGTEAFF
TRBD1	TRBV5-4	TRBJ1-2	once	TGTGCCAGCAGCTCCGGGGGACAGGGCGGCAGTTTTGGCTACACCTTC	CASSSGGQGGSFGYTF
TRBD1	TRBV4-3	TRBJ1-3	-	TGCGCCAGCAGCGAAGGACAGGGTGCTGGAAACACCATATATTTT	CASSEGQGAGNTIYF
TRBD1	TRBV7-9	TRBJ2-3	-	TGTGCCAGCAGCTTGGGACAGGGAGGCACAGATACGCAGTATTTT	CASSLGQGGTDTQYF
-	TRBV6-5	TRBJ2-7	-	TGTGCCAGCAGTCCCCAGTATCGCCACGAGCAGTACTTC	CASSPQYRHEQYF
-	TRBV9	TRBJ1-2	-	TGTGCCAGCAGCGGACGCAGCGTTTATGGCTACACCTTC	CASSGRSVYGYTF
TRBD1	TRBV6-1	TRBJ2-7	-	TGTGCCAGCATGAGACAGGGGACCTACGAGCAGTACTTC	CASMRQGTYEQYF
-	TRBV29-1	TRBJ1-2	-	TGCAGCGTAATTTGGGGGCCAGGGCCCAGGAGATATGGCTACACCTTC	CSVIWGPGPRRYGYTF
-	TRBV29-1	TRBJ2-3	-	TGCAGCTCCGAGGGGGACGTTAGGACAGATACGCAGTATTTT	CSSEGDVRTDTQYF
-	TRBV5-4	TRBJ2-3	-	TGTGCCAGCAGCTTGGCCGGGGGTTCGGGGACAGATACGCAGTATTTT	CASSLAGGSGTDTQYF
TRBD1	TRBV5-5	TRBJ2-6	-	TGTGCCAGCAGCGGGGACAGGCCCTCTGGGGCCAACGTCCTGACTTTC	CASSGDRPSGANVLTF
-	TRBV9	TRBJ2-1	few	TGTGCCAGCGGAAGGGGTAGCTCCTACAATGAGCAGTTCTTC	CASGRGSSYNEQFF
TRBD2	TRBV15	TRBJ2-1	once	TGTGCCACCAGCAGGAGGAGCGGGGCCCGCTACAATGAGCAGTTCTTC	CATSRRSGARYNEQFF
TRBD2	TRBV9	TRBJ2-2	-	TGTGCCAGCAGCACGGGACTAGCGGGCGCGGTGAACACCGGGGAGCTGTTTTTT	CASSTGLAGAVNTGELFF
TRBD1	TRBV4-2	TRBJ2-3	many	TGTGCCAGCAGCCAAGGTCAGCAGGGGGCAGATACGCAGTATTTT	CASSQGQQGADTQYF
TRBD2	TRBV11-2	TRBJ2-7	once	TGTGCCAGCAGCTCGATCCCTAGCGGGACCCACGAGCAGTACTTC	CASSSIPSGTHEQYF
TRBD1	TRBV5-6	TRBJ1-3	few	TGTGCCAGCAGCCCGGACAGGGACAAAAACACCATATATTTT	CASSPDRDKNTIYF
TRBD1	TRBV6-5	TRBJ1-2	-	TGTGCCAGCAGTTCGGGACAGGGGTCTGGCTACACCTTC	CASSSGQGSGYTF
-	TRBV6-1	TRBJ1-1	-	TGTGCCAGCAGTACTACACGAGGGCCGAACACTGAAGCTTTCTTT	CASSTTRGPNTEAFF
TRBD1	TRBV7-2	TRBJ2-7	-	TGTGCCAGCAGCTTGACAGGGCTAGAGCAGTACTTC	CASSLTGLEQYF
-	TRBV6-6	TRBJ1-4	-	TGTGCCAGCAGTGGCTCCGGGGGGGACTCTAATGAAAAACTGTTTTTT	CASSGSGGDSNEKLFF
TRBD1	TRBV19	TRBJ2-5	-	TGTGCCAGTAGTATTTCAGGGGGCGGAGAGACCCAGTACTTC	CASSISGGGETQYF
-	TRBV15	TRBJ2-7	-	TGTGCCACCAGCAGAGATCTGGGAGGTAACGAGCAGTACTTC	CATSRDLGGNEQYF
-	TRBV9	TRBJ2-3	-	TGTGCCAGCAGCAGAGGTCTAGGAGATACGCAGTATTTT	CASSRGLGDTQYF
TRBD2	TRBV19	TRBJ2-1	-	TGTGCCAGTAGTATGGCGCGGACTAGCGGGGTAAGGAATGAGCAGTTCTTC	CASSMARTSGVRNEQFF
TRBD1	TRBV7-3	TRBJ2-1	-	TGTGCCAGCAGCTTACGACAGGGGAGGAATGAGCAGTTCTTC	CASSLRQGRNEQFF
-	TRBV7-6	TRBJ2-1	few	TGTGCCAGCAGCCCTTCGGTAGGGCAGGGGCCCTACAATGAGCAGTTCTTC	CASSPSVGQGPYNEQFF
TRBD2	TRBV30	TRBJ2-1	-	TGTGCCTGGAGCCAGGGGACTAGCAGTTACAATGAGCAGTTCTTC	CAWSQGTSSYNEQFF
TRBD2	TRBV4-2	TRBJ2-3	-	TGTGCCAGCAGCCATGGGCCTACGGGAGGGCCGACAGATACGCAGTATTTT	CASSHGPTGGPTDTQYF
TRBD1	TRBV6-6	TRBJ1-5	-	TGTGCCAGCAGCCCGACAGGGAGCAATCAGCCCCAGCATTTT	CASSPTGSNQPQHF
-	TRBV5-8	TRBJ1-1	-	TGTGCCAGCAGCCGGGATCCGGGGAGAGGTGAAGCTTTCTTT	CASSRDPGRGEAFF
-	TRBV28	TRBJ1-5	-	TGTGCCAGTCACCCCTCGGGGTATAGCAATCAGCCCCAGCATTTT	CASHPSGYSNQPQHF
TRBD1	TRBV2	TRBJ1-2	-	TGTGCCAGCAGTGAGCTTGGGACAGGGCTGGGCTACACCTTC	CASSELGTGLGYTF
-	TRBV2	TRBJ2-1	-	TGTGCCAGCAGTCGAACGGTCAATGAGCAGTTCTTC	CASSRTVNEQFF
-	TRBV4-3	TRBJ2-1	-	TGCGCCAGCAGCCAAGATCGGGCAGGGCACTCCTACAATGAGCAGTTCTTC	CASSQDRAGHSYNEQFF
-	TRBV28	TRBJ1-5	-	TGTGCCAGCAGTTTACAGGGGTTGAAGCCCCAGCATTTT	CASSLQGLKPQHF